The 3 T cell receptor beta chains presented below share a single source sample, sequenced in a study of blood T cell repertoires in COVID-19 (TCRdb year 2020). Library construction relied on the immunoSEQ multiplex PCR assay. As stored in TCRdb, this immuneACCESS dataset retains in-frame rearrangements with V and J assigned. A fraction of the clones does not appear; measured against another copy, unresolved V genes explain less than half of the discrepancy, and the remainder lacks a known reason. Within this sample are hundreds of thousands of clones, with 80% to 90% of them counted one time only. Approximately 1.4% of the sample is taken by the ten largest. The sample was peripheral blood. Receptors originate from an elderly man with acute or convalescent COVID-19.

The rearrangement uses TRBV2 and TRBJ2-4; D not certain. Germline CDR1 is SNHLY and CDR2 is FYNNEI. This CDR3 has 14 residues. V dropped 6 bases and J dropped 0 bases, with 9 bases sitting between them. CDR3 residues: CASRAVLAKNIQYF. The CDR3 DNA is TGTGCCAGCAGGGCGGTACTAGCCAAAAACATTCAGTACTTC. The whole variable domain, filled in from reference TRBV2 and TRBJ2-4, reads EPEVTQTPSHQVTQMGQEVILRCVPISNHLYFYWYRQILGQKVEFLVSFYNNEISEKSEIFDDQFSVERPDGSNFTLKIRSTKLEDSAMYFCASRAVLAKNIQYFGAGTRLSVL.

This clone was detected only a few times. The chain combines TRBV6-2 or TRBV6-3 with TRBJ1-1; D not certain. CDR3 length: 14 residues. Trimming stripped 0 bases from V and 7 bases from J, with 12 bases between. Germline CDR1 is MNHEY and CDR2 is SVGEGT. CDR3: CASSYSKVGHEAFF. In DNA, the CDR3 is TGTGCCAGCAGTTACTCGAAGGTTGGGCATGAAGCTTTCTTT.

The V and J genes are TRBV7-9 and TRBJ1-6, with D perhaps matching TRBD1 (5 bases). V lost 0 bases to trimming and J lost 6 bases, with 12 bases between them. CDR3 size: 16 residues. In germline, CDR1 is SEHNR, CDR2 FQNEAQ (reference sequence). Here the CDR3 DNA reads TGTGCCAGCAGCTTAGCCCTCGGGGGTCGTAATTCACCCCTCCACTTT. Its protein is CASSLALGGRNSPLHF.